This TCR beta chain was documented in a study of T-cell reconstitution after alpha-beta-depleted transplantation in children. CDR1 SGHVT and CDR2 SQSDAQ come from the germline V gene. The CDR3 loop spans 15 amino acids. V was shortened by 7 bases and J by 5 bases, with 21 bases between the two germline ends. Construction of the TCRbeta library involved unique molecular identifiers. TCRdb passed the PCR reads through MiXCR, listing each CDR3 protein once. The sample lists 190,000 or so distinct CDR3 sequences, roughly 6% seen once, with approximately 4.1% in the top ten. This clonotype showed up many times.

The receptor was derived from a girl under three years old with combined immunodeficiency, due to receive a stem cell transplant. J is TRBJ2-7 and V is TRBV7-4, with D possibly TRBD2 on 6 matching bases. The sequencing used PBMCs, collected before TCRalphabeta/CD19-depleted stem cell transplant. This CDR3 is CASNHEGLLYDEQYF. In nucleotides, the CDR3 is TGTGCCAGCAACCACGAGGGACTCCTATACGACGAGCAGTACTTC.